The following is a TCR beta chain sequence with its context. The deep-level immunoSEQ assay was used. Each unsorted PBMC replicate got 300 ng genomic DNA, around 30,000 genomes. The sequencing of unsorted PBMC DNA took place on ten immunoSEQ deep assay plates. Data came from immunoSEQ multiplex PCR; TCRdb stores just in-frame clones and leaves some out. The sample has about 480,000 clones, 75% to 80% seen once. This entry comes from a study of shared clonotypes between healthy human individuals. Germline CDR1 KGHSH, CDR2 LQKENI. The CDR3 spans 15 residues. V gave up 3 bases and J gave up 6 bases; unmatched junction bases: 4.

Sequenced input: PBMCs. This sequence originates from a woman aged 40 to 50 in good health. Some clones in this sample may be carry-over from other donors' samples. The chain has TRBV18 and TRBJ2-1, with 11 bases lining up with TRBD2. The CDR3 loop reads CASSPETSGINEQFF. The CDR3 region has the DNA TGTGCCAGCTCACCCGAGACTAGCGGGATCAATGAGCAGTTCTTC.